A single sample is the source of the 18 T cell receptor beta chains below, sequenced in a study of blood T cell repertoires in COVID-19. Clones were sequenced by immunoSEQ multiplex PCR, and TCRdb holds only the in-frame ones, with some missing. The sample records 190,000 or so clones, 85% to 95% being singletons. The sequencing input was peripheral blood. The receptors derive from a man aged 30-40 years with COVID-19, enrolled during active disease.

The chain links TRBV7-9 to TRBJ1-2, with D tentatively TRBD1 (5 bases). This CDR3 contains 14 residues. V was cut by 5 bases and J by 6 bases, with 16 bases left in between. Germline loops: CDR1 SEHNR, CDR2 FQNEAQ (reference sequence). The CDR3 nucleotides are TGTGCCAGCAGCGACCAGGGTGTCGGCGATGGCTACACCTTC. This sequence encodes CASSDQGVGDGYTF.

The V and J genes are TRBV5-6 and TRBJ1-4; the D gene is possibly TRBD1 (5 bases). V was clipped by 2 bases and J by 7 bases, with 9 bases between them. Germline loops: CDR1 SGHDT, CDR2 YYEEEE. This CDR3 comprises 13 residues. In DNA form, the CDR3 reads TGTGCCAGCAGCTTTTTAGGGGTTGAAAAACTGTTTTTT. Protein product: CASSFLGVEKLFF.

The chain uses TRBV4-1 and TRBJ2-2; 7 bases map to TRBD2. The CDR3 sequence is 17 residues long. Germline values: CDR1 MGHRA, CDR2 YSYEKL. With 0 bases clipped from V and 4 bases from J, the junction kept 8 bases outside the gene matches. The CDR3 loop is CASSQEGRGIPTGELFF. The DNA for the CDR3 is TGCGCCAGCAGCCAAGAAGGGCGGGGGATTCCCACCGGGGAGCTGTTTTTT.

The rearrangement uses TRBV24-1 and TRBJ1-4; D not resolved. The CDR3 runs to 19 residues. Germline lookup yields CDR1 KGHDR and CDR2 SFDVKD. The germline V and J ends were trimmed by 4 bases and 5 bases, with 25 bases remaining between them. DNA of the CDR3: TGTGCCACCAGTGACTTTTCGTCCGACGTAATCTGGGCGAATGAAAAACTGTTTTTT. This codes for CATSDFSSDVIWANEKLFF.

V is TRBV28 and J is TRBJ2-5; 12 bases match TRBD2. The CDR3 extends over 16 amino acids. V dropped 6 bases and J dropped 0; count of bases not matched to a gene: 5. The germline V gene has CDR1 MDHEN and CDR2 SYDVKM. The CDR3 is CASSPTSGGYQETQYF. CDR3 nucleotides: TGTGCCAGCAGCCCTACTAGCGGGGGGTACCAAGAGACCCAGTACTTC. The full variable domain, rest sourced from reference TRBV28 and TRBJ2-5, is DVKVTQSSRYLVKRTGEKVFLECVQDMDHENMFWYRQDPGLGLRLIYFSYDVKMKEKGDIPEGYSVSREKKERFSLILESASTNQTSMYLCASSPTSGGYQETQYFGPGTRLLVL.

The chain couples TRBV19 to TRBJ2-2; possible D gene TRBD2, 5 bases. CDR1 and CDR2 (germline): LNHDA, SQIVND (reference sequence). Trimming took 5 bases from V and 4 from J, leaving 14 bases between them. CDR3 length: 15 residues. The CDR3: CASSSERGSTGELFF. The CDR3 DNA reads TGTGCCAGTAGTTCGGAACGGGGAAGCACCGGGGAGCTGTTTTTT.

The chain links TRBV4-2 to TRBJ2-5; 8 bases map to TRBD2. There are 15 residues in the CDR3. The germline V gene encodes CDR1 LGHNA and CDR2 YNFKEQ. With V trimmed by 1 base and J by 3 bases, 4 bases remained unmatched. The CDR3 reads CASSQGVGGEETQYF. Written as DNA, the CDR3 is TGTGCCAGCAGCCAAGGCGTCGGGGGGGAAGAGACCCAGTACTTC.

This sequence joins TRBV25-1 and TRBJ2-2; D unclear. Looked up from germline, CDR1 is MGHDK and CDR2 is SYGVNS. The CDR3 loop spans 14 amino acids. Trimming cost V 6 bases and J 0 bases, with 8 bases left between them. The DNA of the CDR3 is TGTGCCAGCAGCAGGCTCGCGAACACCGGGGAGCTGTTTTTT. Translating gives CASSRLANTGELFF.

This chain uses TRBV5-6 with TRBJ1-5, with D possibly TRBD1 on 6 matching bases. V lost 2 bases and J 1 base, leaving 10 bases between the germline ends. CDR1 is SGHDT, CDR2 YYEEEE, per germline. This CDR3 spans 15 amino acids. DNA of the CDR3: TGTGCCAGCAGCTTTCGGGGGGCAAGCAATCAGCCCCAGCATTTT. As protein: CASSFRGASNQPQHF. The full variable domain, with the rest looked up from reference TRBV5-6 and TRBJ1-5, is DAGVTQSPTHLIKTRGQQVTLRCSPKSGHDTVSWYQQALGQGPQFIFQYYEEEERQRGNFPDRFSGHQFPNYSSELNVNALLLGDSALYLCASSFRGASNQPQHFGDGTRLSIL.

DNA of the CDR3: TGTGCCAGCAGCCCGAGACAGGTCCCCGAGGTGAATACGCAGTATTTT. Its translation is CASSPRQVPEVNTQYF. The genes are TRBV7-6 and TRBJ2-3, with D possibly being TRBD1 (6 bases). The CDR3 extends over 16 amino acids. V was shortened by 5 bases and J by 7 bases, with 22 bases between the two germline ends. Per the germline V gene, CDR1 is SGHVS and CDR2 is FNYEAQ.

J is TRBJ2-3 and V is TRBV2; D possibly corresponds to TRBD2 (7 bases). The germline V and J ends were trimmed by 8 bases and 1 base, with 13 bases remaining between them. The CDR3 has 14 residues. Germline CDR1 is SNHLY and CDR2 is FYNNEI. The CDR3 protein is CASRKGGGTDTQYF. In DNA form, the CDR3 reads TGTGCCAGCCGAAAGGGGGGGGGCACAGATACGCAGTATTTT.

This chain links TRBV12-5 with TRBJ1-1; 8 bases agree with TRBD1. Germline assignment: CDR1 LGHNT and CDR2 FRNRAP. The CDR3 runs 16 residues. The ends lost 6 bases at V and 1 base at J; junction bases unmatched: 10. This CDR3 reads CASGLDREGTNTEAFF. CDR3 in DNA: TGTGCTAGTGGGCTGGACAGGGAGGGAACGAACACTGAAGCTTTCTTT.

V gene TRBV30 combines with J gene TRBJ2-7; TRBD2 agrees at 11 bases. The V gene end was trimmed by 1 base and the J gene end by 0 bases; junction bases not matched to a gene: 5. Germline CDR1 is GTSNPN and CDR2 is SVGIG (reference sequence). The CDR3 has 16 amino acids. This CDR3 is CAWSGPGLAGSYEQYF. For the CDR3, the DNA is TGTGCCTGGAGTGGCCCCGGACTAGCGGGCTCCTACGAGCAGTACTTC. Supplemented by reference TRBV30 and TRBJ2-7, the full variable domain reads SQTIHQWPATLVQPVGSPLSLECTVEGTSNPNLYWYRQAAGRGLQLLFYSVGIGQISSEVPQNLSASRPQDRQFILSSKKLLLSDSGFYLCAWSGPGLAGSYEQYFGPGTRLTVT.

The chain joins TRBV3-1 (or the pseudogene TRBV3-2) to TRBJ2-3; 8 nucleotides agree with TRBD1. The CDR3 sequence is 16 residues long. V lost 1 base to trimming and J lost 1 base; unmatched junction nucleotides: 4. Germline values: CDR1 LGHDT, CDR2 YNNKEL (reference sequence). CDR3 bases: TGTGCCAGCAGCCAAGTAGGGGGACAGGGCACAGATACGCAGTATTTT. It translates to CASSQVGGQGTDTQYF.

V and J are TRBV5-1 and TRBJ1-4, with 7 bases matching TRBD1. In germline, CDR1 is SGHRS, CDR2 YFSETQ. The CDR3 consists of 15 residues. Unmatched junction bases numbered 10, after V lost 5 bases and J lost 6 bases. CDR3 DNA: TGCGCCAGCAGTCCACAGGGGTGGAGCGATGAAAAACTGTTTTTT. It encodes CASSPQGWSDEKLFF.

This chain joins TRBV3-1 (or the pseudogene TRBV3-2) and TRBJ1-1; D not certain. CDR1 and CDR2 (germline): LGHDT, YNNKEL (reference sequence). The CDR3 sequence is 16 residues long. Trimming removed 1 base from V and 1 base from J, with 13 bases in between. CDR3: CASSQGSQSANTEAFF. In nucleotides, the CDR3 is TGTGCCAGCAGCCAAGGTTCACAGTCGGCGAACACTGAAGCTTTCTTT.

The V call is TRBV9, the J call TRBJ1-2; 7 nucleotides agree with TRBD1. Germline CDR1 and CDR2: SGDLS and YYNGEE. The length of the CDR3 is 14 residues. J gave up 4 bases and V 0 bases, and 3 bases lay outside the gene matches. The CDR3 loop is CASSVEQGSYGYTF. The CDR3 coding sequence is TGTGCCAGCAGCGTAGAACAGGGGAGCTATGGCTACACCTTC.

J is TRBJ1-4 and V is TRBV2; no firm D call. The CDR3 sequence is 15 residues long. In germline, CDR1 is SNHLY, CDR2 FYNNEI. The V and J ends lost 4 bases and 8 bases respectively, with 17 bases between them. The CDR3: CASSAGISSREKLFF. The DNA of the CDR3 is TGTGCCAGCAGTGCCGGGATTTCCAGTCGGGAAAAACTGTTTTTT.